One and the same sample provided the 27 T cell receptor beta chains below, sequenced in a study of T cells in women clearing cervical HPV infection. TCRdb's table, derived via immunoSEQ multiplex PCR, lists solely in-frame clones and lacks some. The data show 20,000 to 25,000 clones, and the top ten clones hold 2% to 3%. The sequencing input was blood buffy coat. These receptors came from a woman aged 18 to 75 with a cervical HPV16 infection that either progressed to CIN3+ or cleared (not recorded which).

As regards this clone: With the read ending 3 residues before the CDR3 end, the germline J gene is used to fill in that end. The V gene is TRBV20-1, the J gene TRBJ2-7; weak D call: TRBD1 (5 bases). The V end lost 0 bases, the J end lost 5 bases, and 17 bases lay between the germline ends. This CDR3 is 15 amino acids long. Germline CDR1 and CDR2: DFQATT and SNEGSKA (reference sequence). The covered CDR3 bases are TGCAGTGCTAGAGAGGGTTCAGGGTCGGTCCACGAG. Encoded protein: CSAREGSGSVHE. The full CDR3 protein is CSAREGSGSVHEQYF.

Worth noting for this clone: Read coverage stops 3 residues before the CDR3 terminus; the germline J gene supplies the remainder. The rearrangement uses TRBV7-6 and TRBJ2-2; TRBD2 matches 7 bases. J lost 3 bases, V lost 5 bases, and 15 bases had no gene match. The CDR3 extends over 18 amino acids. CDR1 SGHVS and CDR2 FNYEAQ come from the germline V gene. The CDR3 bases that were read are TGTGCCAGCAGCCCCTCTCCTAGCGGAACCGAAGACACCGGGGAG. Residues: CASSPSPSGTEDTGE. The complete CDR3 protein is CASSPSPSGTEDTGELFF.

Notes on this clone: The CDR3 end falls 3 residues outside the read, so it is completed with the germline J gene. The rearrangement links TRBV5-1 to TRBJ1-2, with D maybe TRBD1 (6 bases). V lost 1 base, J lost 1 base, and 14 bases lay in between. CDR3 size: 16 residues. Germline V gives CDR1 SGHRS, CDR2 YFSETQ. The CDR3 region is CASSLRRTVINYGYTF. CDR3 DNA, as far as it was read: TGCGCCAGCAGCTTGAGGCGGACAGTCATTAACTATGGC.

Points on this clone: The read halts 3 residues ahead of the CDR3 end, with the missing end drawn from the germline J gene. This chain uses TRBV19 with TRBJ1-2; D may be TRBD1 (6 bases). V dropped 5 bases and J dropped 7 bases, with 14 bases sitting between them. Germline assignment: CDR1 LNHDA and CDR2 SQIVND (reference sequence). CDR3 size: 13 residues. The CDR3 reads CASSDTGGRGYTF. The CDR3 bases that were read are TGTGCCAGTAGTGATACGGGGGGCCGTGGC.

Notes on this clone: Read sequence stops 3 residues before the CDR3 end, and the germline J gene provides the missing end. This chain links TRBV20-1 with TRBJ1-6, with D unclear. V was pared by 3 bases and J by 10 bases, with 19 bases between. The length of the CDR3 is 15 residues. The germline CDR1 and CDR2 sequences are DFQATT and SNEGSKA (reference sequence). The CDR3 here is CSARHSRIALSPLHF. The CDR3 bases that were read are TGCAGTGCTAGGCACAGCAGAATCGCTTTATCACCC.

As regards this clone: The read terminates 3 residues before the CDR3 end, so the remaining end is supplied by the germline J gene. V and J are TRBV11-2 and TRBJ2-2, with TRBD1 as a possible D gene (6 bases). The V gene's germline CDR1 is SGHAT and CDR2 FQNNGV. The CDR3 runs 15 residues. CDR3 residues: CASSSVTGWGEKLFF. The CDR3 bases that were read are TGTGCCAGCAGCTCGGTTACAGGGTGGGGCGAAAAG.

To note about this clone: The read finishes 3 residues shy of the CDR3 end, and the germline J gene is used to complete it. Other nucleotide sequences in the sample specify the same CDR3. J is TRBJ1-3 and V is TRBV4-1; D gene uncertain. Trimming removed 4 bases from V and 3 bases from J, with 13 bases in between. The germline V gene has CDR1 MGHRA and CDR2 YSYEKL. This CDR3 is 15 amino acids long. This CDR3 is CASSLAGGFGNTIYF. The CDR3 DNA, read in part, is TGCGCCAGCAGCCTGGCCGGCGGATTTGGAAACACC.

As regards this clone: Sequencing ends 3 residues short of the CDR3 end; the germline J gene provides the rest. J is TRBJ2-3 and V is TRBV20-1; TRBD2 matches at 8 bases. Germline CDR1 DFQATT, CDR2 SNEGSKA (reference sequence). This CDR3 comprises 15 residues. Partial CDR3 DNA: TGCAGTGCTAGCGACCAAGCGGGAGTCGTTGAGACG. It specifies CSASDQAGVVET. The full CDR3 reads CSASDQAGVVETQYF.

With regard to this clone: The missing CDR3 end, 3 residues past where the read stops, is filled in from the germline J gene. This chain uses TRBV6-1 with TRBJ1-2; TRBD1 might be the D (5 bases). The CDR3 sequence is 13 residues long. Trimming removed 3 bases from V and 4 bases from J, with 9 bases in between. Germline lookup yields CDR1 MNHNS and CDR2 SASEGT. CDR3 sequence reads: CASSDDRTYGYTF. The part of the CDR3 DNA that was read is TGTGCCAGCAGTGACGACAGAACCTATGGC.

Remarks on this clone: The read falls 3 residues short of the CDR3 end, and the missing part is taken from the germline J gene. The chain couples TRBV19 to TRBJ2-3; D possibly uses TRBD1 or TRBD2 (6 bases each). From germline, CDR1 is LNHDA and CDR2 SQIVND (reference sequence). This CDR3 is built from 16 residues. V was trimmed by 3 bases and J by 0 bases, leaving 13 bases between them. The CDR3 bases that were read are TGTGCCAGTAGTATCTTGGGGGCGGGAAGCACAGATACG. It is translated as CASSILGAGSTDT. In full, the CDR3 reads CASSILGAGSTDTQYF.

Points on this clone: The read halts 3 residues ahead of the CDR3 end, with the missing end drawn from the germline J gene. This chain uses TRBV29-1 with TRBJ1-3; possibly TRBD1 for D (5 bases). The CDR3 totals 11 residues. Germline assignment: CDR1 SQVTM and CDR2 ANQGSEA. V lost 6 bases, J lost 7 bases, and 10 bases lay in between. The CDR3 DNA, read in part, is TGCAGCGTCGAAAAGGGGAACACC. It encodes CSVEKGNT. The complete CDR3 sequence is CSVEKGNTIYF.

As to this clone: The read ends 3 residues shy of where the CDR3 ends; the end is completed using the germline J gene. Other DNA sequences in the sample encode the same CDR3. This chain links TRBV18 with TRBJ2-7; no definite D call. Trimming shortened V by 6 bases and J by 2 bases, and 14 bases separated the two germline ends. The CDR3 sequence is 14 residues long. Germline CDR1 KGHSH, CDR2 LQKENI. The part of the CDR3 DNA that was read is TGTGCCAGCTCCCTCGGCAGCCAGGCCTACGAG. Its protein is CASSLGSQAYE. The whole CDR3 sequence is CASSLGSQAYEQYF.

Concerning this clone itself: The CDR3 is cut off 3 residues early in the read; its end comes from the germline J gene. V usage is TRBV6-1 and J usage is TRBJ2-2; TRBD1 might be the D (6 bases). This CDR3 has 14 residues. The germline CDR1 and CDR2 sequences are MNHNS and SASEGT. CDR3 residues: CASSVNRANEKLFF. The sequenced CDR3 bases are TGTGCCAGCAGTGTCAACAGGGCTAATGAAAAG.

The covered CDR3 bases are TGTGCCAGCGGGGGGGAGGCCACCTACGAG. Translation gives CASGGEATYE. The complete CDR3 protein is CASGGEATYEQYF. The chain combines TRBV6-4 with TRBJ2-7; 7 nucleotides align to TRBD2. Coverage ceases 3 residues before the CDR3 finishes, and the germline J gene fills in the end. Unmatched junction bases numbered 6, after V lost 8 bases and J lost 2 bases. Germline V gives CDR1 MRHNA, CDR2 SNTAGT. This CDR3 contains 13 residues.

As to this clone: Read sequence stops 3 residues before the CDR3 end, and the germline J gene provides the missing end. This chain links TRBV5-4 with TRBJ2-7, with D perhaps assigned TRBD1 or TRBD2 (6 bases each). Germline V gives CDR1 SGHNT, CDR2 YYREEE (reference sequence). The CDR3 spans 16 residues. Trimming shortened V by 2 bases and J by 3 bases, and 18 bases separated the two germline ends. The covered CDR3 bases are TGTGCCAGCAGCTTCCGTGGGGGCGGGAACCACTACGAG. It encodes CASSFRGGGNHYE. The entire CDR3 reads CASSFRGGGNHYEQYF.

Details on this clone: The read terminates 3 residues before the CDR3 end, so the remaining end is supplied by the germline J gene. The genes are TRBV29-1 and TRBJ1-2, with TRBD1 as a possible D gene (5 bases). Trimming removed 7 bases from V and 7 bases from J, with 13 bases in between. The CDR3 is made up of 11 amino acids. The germline CDR1 and CDR2 sequences are SQVTM and ANQGSEA. This CDR3 is CSAGDSGGYTF. The part of the CDR3 DNA that was read is TGCAGCGCCGGCGACAGTGGTGGC.

A note on this clone: The read ends 3 residues early relative to the CDR3; the germline J gene fills the gap. The rearrangement links TRBV30 to TRBJ1-5; TRBD1 aligns across 7 bases. The V gene's germline CDR1 is GTSNPN and CDR2 SVGIG (reference sequence). The V and J ends lost 3 bases and 3 bases, in that order; junction bases with no gene match: 11. The CDR3 spans 16 residues. CDR3 sequence reads: CAWSGGGTANNQPQHF. Partial CDR3 DNA: TGTGCCTGGAGCGGTGGTGGGACAGCAAACAATCAGCCC.

With respect to this clone: At one end the junction does not follow the germline gene, possibly because of a read error. The CDR3 goes on 3 residues after the read ends, and that part is filled in from the germline J gene. The rearrangement joins TRBV29-1 to TRBJ1-1; TRBD1 matches at 10 bases. CDR1 and CDR2 from the germline V gene are SQVTM and ANQGSEA. The CDR3 contains 12 residues. The CDR3 region is CSGMDRGTGAFF. The sequenced part of the CDR3 DNA is TGCAGCGGGATGGACAGGGGGACTGGA.

About this clone itself: The read comes to an end 3 residues before the CDR3 does, leaving the germline J gene to fill in the end. The chain links TRBV2 to TRBJ2-4; TRBD2 aligns across 7 bases. Germline V gene sequence: CDR1 SNHLY, CDR2 FYNNEI. The CDR3 has 12 amino acids. CDR3 amino acids: CASRGWDYGQYF. The sequenced part of the CDR3 DNA is TGTGCCAGCAGGGGTTGGGACTATGGT.

Concerning this clone: The CDR3 extends 3 residues past the end of the read, so its final part is completed from the germline J gene. This chain uses TRBV6-2 or TRBV6-3 with TRBJ2-7; tentative D call: TRBD2 (5 bases). Trimming cost V 2 bases and J 2 bases, with 10 bases left between them. CDR3 length: 14 residues. The V gene's germline CDR1 is MNHEY and CDR2 SVGEGT. CDR3 in amino acids: CASSYGWRAYEQYF. The sequenced CDR3 bases are TGTGCCAGCAGTTACGGTTGGCGGGCCTACGAG.

Details on this clone: The read stops 3 residues short of the end of the CDR3; the missing end is completed from the germline J gene. This rearrangement joins TRBV7-2 to TRBJ2-7; D is ambiguous. This CDR3 has 12 amino acids. In germline, CDR1 is SGHTA, CDR2 FQGNSA. V shed 0 bases and J shed 2 bases, with 2 bases lying between them. The CDR3 protein is CASSLATYEQYF. The covered CDR3 bases are TGTGCCAGCAGCTTAGCCACCTACGAG. The full variable domain, in which reference TRBV7-2 and TRBJ2-7 provide the parts outside the CDR3, is GAGVSQSPSNKVTEKGKDVELRCDPISGHTALYWYRQSLGQGLEFLIYFQGNSAPDKSGLPSDRFSAERTGGSVSTLTIQRTQQEDSAVYLCASSLATYEQYFGPGTRLTVT.

CDR3 in amino acids: CASSNPSGNEQFF. The sequenced part of the CDR3 DNA is TGTGCCAGTAGTAATCCTTCGGGGAATGAG. The chain joins TRBV19 to TRBJ2-1; TRBD2 is a possible D gene (5 bases). Coverage ceases 3 residues before the CDR3 finishes, and the germline J gene fills in the end. Trimming shortened V by 4 bases and J by 7 bases, and 11 bases separated the two germline ends. The CDR3 is made up of 13 amino acids. Looked up from germline, CDR1 is LNHDA and CDR2 is SQIVND (reference sequence).

A word on this clone: The sequence runs out 3 residues before the end of the CDR3; the remainder is reconstructed from the germline J gene. The V gene is TRBV18, the J gene TRBJ1-2; no clear D. The CDR3 is 16 amino acids. Germline V gene data show CDR1 as KGHSH and CDR2 as LQKENI. Incomplete CDR3 DNA: TGTGCCAGCTCACCAATAGCGGGAGGGCACACAGATACC. Translation gives CASSPIAGGHTDT. The complete CDR3 sequence is CASSPIAGGHTDTYTF.

In the case of this clone: The read ends 3 residues early relative to the CDR3; the germline J gene fills the gap. The J gene is TRBJ2-7, the V gene TRBV7-9, with D perhaps matching TRBD2 (6 bases). There are 13 residues in the CDR3. The germline V gene has CDR1 SEHNR and CDR2 FQNEAQ (reference sequence). The V end lost 8 bases, the J end lost 1 base, and 12 bases lay between the germline ends. The CDR3 sequence: CASLGTESYEQYF. The CDR3 bases that were read are TGTGCCAGCCTCGGGACTGAATCCTACGAG.

Details on this clone: The DNA ends 3 residues before the CDR3 does, and the rest of the CDR3 is filled in from the germline J gene. The chain couples TRBV18 to TRBJ2-4; no firm D call. This CDR3 is built from 16 residues. CDR1 is KGHSH, CDR2 LQKENI, per germline. CDR3 in amino acids: CASSPDRPNYNYGQYF. The sequenced CDR3 bases are TGTGCCAGCTCACCTGACCGGCCCAACTATAACTATGGT. The full variable domain, in which reference TRBV18 and TRBJ2-4 provide the parts outside the CDR3, is NAGVMQNPRHLVRRRGQEARLRCSPMKGHSHVYWYRQLPEEGLKFMVYLQKENIIDESGMPKERFSAEFPKEGPSILRIQQVVRGDSAAYFCASSPDRPNYNYGQYFGAGTRLSVL.

Of note for this clone: Read data end 3 residues before the CDR3 end; the end is taken from the germline J gene. The chain combines TRBV20-1 with TRBJ1-2; 8 bases match TRBD1. CDR3 length: 16 residues. Germline loops: CDR1 DFQATT, CDR2 SNEGSKA (reference sequence). Incomplete CDR3 DNA: TGCAGTGCTAGAGAGAGAGGGACAGGTCCGGTTGGAGGC. Its translation: CSARERGTGPVGG. The CDR3 in its entirety is CSARERGTGPVGGYTF.

To note about this clone: The read terminates 3 residues before the CDR3 end, so the remaining end is supplied by the germline J gene. The chain recombines TRBV5-1 with TRBJ2-2; D is perhaps TRBD2 (6 bases). The germline gives CDR1 SGHRS, CDR2 YFSETQ. The CDR3 extends over 15 amino acids. The germline V and J ends were trimmed by 4 bases and 5 bases, with 15 bases remaining between them. CDR3 DNA, as far as it was read: TGCGCCAGCAGCATGGGGACTGGAGGGACCGGGGAG. It encodes CASSMGTGGTGE. The CDR3 reads in full as CASSMGTGGTGELFF.